This TCR beta chain comes out of a study of T cells in Graves' hyperthyroidism and ophthalmopathy. Graves' hyperthyroidism was deemed stable absent ophthalmopathy progression within 18 months. Patients were aged 18 to 65, had disease duration under 2 months, and had newly diagnosed hyperthyroidism. Uncontrolled infection, other autoimmune disease, pregnancy or lactation led to exclusion. Authors of the study amplified TCR beta CDR3 regions from RNA transcripts. HTBI primers drove first-round RT-PCR of the TCR CDR3. A single record per CDR3 protein comes from TCRdb applying MiXCR to the multiplex PCR reads. Counted here are 300,000 to 400,000 distinct CDR3 sequences, around a fifth occurring once; the ten biggest clones make up around half. V shed 5 bases and J shed 2 bases, with 13 bases lying between them. The CDR3 has 15 residues. Germline V lookup: CDR1 SGHVS, CDR2 FQNEAQ.

The specimen was blood. This chain links TRBV7-8 with TRBJ1-5, with D hard to call. This TCR was sampled from a woman in her forties or fifties with Graves' hyperthyroidism. Written as DNA, the CDR3 is TGTGCCAGCAGCCAAGTCCCTTATGGCAATCAGCCCCAGCATTTT. This sequence encodes CASSQVPYGNQPQHF.